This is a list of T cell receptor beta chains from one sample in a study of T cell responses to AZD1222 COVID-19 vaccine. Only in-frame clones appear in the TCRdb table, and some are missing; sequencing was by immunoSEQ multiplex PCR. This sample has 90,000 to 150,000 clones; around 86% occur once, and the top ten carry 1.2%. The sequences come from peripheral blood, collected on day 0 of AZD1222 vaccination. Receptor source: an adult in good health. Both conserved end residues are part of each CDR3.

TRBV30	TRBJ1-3	CAWTSRTSSGNTIYF
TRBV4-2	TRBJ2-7	CASSRQGAYEQYF
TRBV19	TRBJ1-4	CASSPGQSVGEKLFF
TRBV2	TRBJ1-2	CASSEGQPYGYTF
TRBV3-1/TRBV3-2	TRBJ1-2	CASSPGVGQGHGYTF
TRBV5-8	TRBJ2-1	CASSLYRGQINNEQFF
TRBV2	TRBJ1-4	CASSVGEKLFF
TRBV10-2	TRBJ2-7	CASRSGLAGGPGNEQYF
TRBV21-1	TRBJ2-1	CASSKGSGDNEQFF
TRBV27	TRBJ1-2	CASGAGDRYGYTF
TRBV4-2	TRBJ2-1	CASSQAGGYAGNEQFF
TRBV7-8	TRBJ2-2	CASSFMASGGNTGELFF
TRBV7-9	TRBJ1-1	CASSLEVAFTEAFF
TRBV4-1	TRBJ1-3	CASSQEGHSGNTIYF
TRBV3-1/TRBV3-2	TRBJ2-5	CASSQGRGQETQYF
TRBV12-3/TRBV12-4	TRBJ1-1	CASSLGVNTEAFF